This is a list of T cell receptor beta chains from one sample in a study of human T cells and chemical hapten exposure. TCRdb ran MiXCR on the RACE reads and lists one entry per CDR3 protein. The profile covers around 250,000 distinct CDR3 sequences, with 7% to 10% appearing a single time and 2% to 2.5% taken by the ten largest. The sequencing used whole blood, collected in connection with sensitization to the hapten diphenylcyclopropenone (DPC). These receptor sequences come from a middle-aged woman with alopecia areata. Some clones in this sample may be carry-over from other donors' samples. CDR3s include the opening cysteine and the closing phenylalanine or tryptophan. The D gene is left open where the match is weak. Rows give clone size only sometimes, using once, few, many, or a class for an expanded clone.

TRBJ1-1,.,TRBV20-1,17,.,CSARDGFQGVGGTEAFF,TGCAGTGCTAGAGATGGATTCCAGGGTGTGGGTGGCACTGAAGCTTTCTTT
TRBJ2-7,.,TRBV4-1,14,few,CASSHPGLIYEQYF,TGCGCCAGCAGCCACCCGGGACTTATATACGAGCAGTACTTC
TRBJ2-5,TRBD1,TRBV24-1,15,.,CATSDPGTDQETQYF,TGTGCCACCAGTGATCCCGGGACAGACCAAGAGACCCAGTACTTC
TRBJ1-1,TRBD1,TRBV7-6,14,many,CASSLGQGMTEAFF,TGTGCCAGCAGCTTAGGACAGGGGATGACTGAAGCTTTCTTT
TRBJ2-1,TRBD2,TRBV12-3/TRBV12-4,16,many,CASSTGGAGGYNEQFF,TGTGCCAGCAGTACGGGAGGAGCGGGAGGATACAATGAGCAGTTCTTC
TRBJ2-5,TRBD2,TRBV7-2,15,.,CASSLVPAGEETQYF,TGTGCCAGCAGCTTAGTTCCAGCGGGAGAAGAGACCCAGTACTTC
TRBJ2-3,TRBD1,TRBV7-3,15,few,CASSSTGGGQGTQYF,TGTGCCAGCAGCTCGACAGGGGGCGGGCAGGGTACGCAGTATTTT
TRBJ2-7,.,TRBV5-4,14,.,CASSLRDGTYEQYF,TGTGCCAGCAGCTTAAGGGACGGAACCTACGAGCAGTACTTC
TRBJ1-1,.,TRBV29-1,14,few,CSVRTEPMNTEAFF,TGCAGCGTGCGGACAGAACCTATGAACACTGAAGCTTTCTTT
TRBJ1-2,.,TRBV5-1,15,few,CASSLDLLANYGYTF,TGCGCCAGCAGCCTCGACCTGTTAGCTAACTATGGCTACACCTTC
TRBJ1-4,.,TRBV27,16,few,CASSSQNTPTNEKLFF,TGTGCCAGCAGTTCTCAAAACACCCCAACTAATGAAAAACTGTTTTTT
TRBJ2-7,TRBD2,TRBV20-1,15,few,CSASSGTSGTYEQYF,TGCAGTGCCAGCTCCGGGACTAGCGGAACCTACGAGCAGTACTTC
TRBJ2-1,TRBD2,TRBV4-2,18,few,CASSQNRLAGGITDEQFF,TGTGCCAGCAGCCAGAACCGACTAGCGGGAGGGATTACAGATGAGCAGTTCTTC
TRBJ2-5,.,TRBV28,16,few,CASSLAPQGPQETQYF,TGTGCCAGCAGTTTGGCCCCCCAGGGTCCCCAAGAGACCCAGTACTTC
TRBJ1-1,.,TRBV20-1,14,few,CSTPVRQAWGEAFF,TGCAGCACGCCAGTTAGACAGGCTTGGGGGGAAGCTTTCTTT
TRBJ1-6,.,TRBV5-5,16,.,CASSFRRTAVGSPLHF,TGTGCCAGCAGCTTCCGCCGGACGGCGGTCGGCTCACCCCTCCACTTT
TRBJ2-2,.,TRBV5-1,12,.,CASSLDREELFF,TGCGCCAGCAGCTTGGACCGCGAGGAGCTGTTTTTT
TRBJ2-2,TRBD1,TRBV24-1,15,few,CATSDPGQGARELFF,TGTGCCACCAGTGACCCTGGACAGGGGGCGCGGGAGCTGTTTTTT
TRBJ1-4,TRBD1,TRBV4-3,15,.,CASSSTWTGGEKLFF,TGCGCCAGCAGCTCGACCTGGACAGGGGGTGAAAAACTGTTTTTT
TRBJ2-7,.,TRBV2,10,few,CATELHEQYF,TGTGCCACCGAACTCCACGAGCAGTACTTC
TRBJ2-5,TRBD2,TRBV20-1,14,few,CSAQAAGAQETQYF,TGCAGTGCTCAGGCCGCGGGAGCCCAAGAGACCCAGTACTTC
TRBJ2-7,TRBD1,TRBV4-2,14,.,CASSQDRDSPEQYF,TGTGCCAGCAGCCAGGACCGGGACAGCCCTGAGCAGTACTTC
TRBJ2-1,.,TRBV5-4,14,few,CASSFETNYNEQFF,TGTGCCAGCAGCTTTGAGACCAACTACAATGAGCAGTTCTTC
TRBJ1-4,TRBD1,TRBV2,15,.,CASSEQGVTNEKLFF,TGTGCCAGCAGTGAACAGGGGGTGACTAATGAAAAACTGTTTTTT
TRBJ2-7,TRBD1,TRBV7-9,14,.,CASSPPGQGHEQYF,TGTGCCAGCAGCCCTCCGGGACAGGGCCACGAGCAGTACTTC
TRBJ2-3,TRBD1,TRBV28,15,.,CASSSSRQGADTQYF,TGTGCCAGCAGTTCGTCCCGCCAGGGGGCAGATACGCAGTATTTT
TRBJ2-1,TRBD2,TRBV11-2,14,.,CASSSTQGAGKQFF,TGTGCCAGCAGCTCCACCCAGGGAGCGGGAAAACAGTTCTTC
TRBJ2-3,.,TRBV20-1,13,many,CSAFTRGTDTQYF,TGCAGTGCCTTTACGCGGGGCACAGATACGCAGTATTTT
TRBJ2-1,.,TRBV7-3,16,.,CASSLYGGSSYNEQFF,TGTGCCAGCAGCTTATACGGCGGCAGCTCCTACAATGAGCAGTTCTTC
TRBJ2-3,.,TRBV27,15,.,CASSLQASDTDTQYF,TGTGCCAGCAGTTTGCAGGCGTCAGACACAGATACGCAGTATTTT
TRBJ1-1,.,TRBV7-2,15,many,CASSLARGGGTEAFF,TGTGCCAGCAGCTTAGCGCGGGGGGGCGGCACTGAAGCTTTCTTT
TRBJ2-7,TRBD2,TRBV7-9,15,.,CASSLVLAGGQEQYF,TGTGCCAGCAGCTTAGTTCTCGCGGGAGGGCAGGAGCAGTACTTC
TRBJ1-4,.,TRBV20-1,13,many,CSADPGVGEKLFF,TGCAGTGCCGACCCCGGAGTCGGTGAAAAACTGTTTTTT
TRBJ2-2,.,TRBV28,12,.,CASSLRAGTLFF,TGTGCCAGCAGTTTAAGGGCCGGGACTCTGTTTTTT
TRBJ1-6,.,TRBV6-5,19,few,CASSYSRLAASSYNSPLHF,TGTGCCAGCAGTTATTCTCGACTGGCAGCCAGCTCCTATAATTCACCCCTCCACTTT
TRBJ2-1,TRBD1,TRBV10-3,13,.,CAISGQGAREQFF,TGTGCCATCAGTGGACAGGGGGCTCGTGAGCAGTTCTTC